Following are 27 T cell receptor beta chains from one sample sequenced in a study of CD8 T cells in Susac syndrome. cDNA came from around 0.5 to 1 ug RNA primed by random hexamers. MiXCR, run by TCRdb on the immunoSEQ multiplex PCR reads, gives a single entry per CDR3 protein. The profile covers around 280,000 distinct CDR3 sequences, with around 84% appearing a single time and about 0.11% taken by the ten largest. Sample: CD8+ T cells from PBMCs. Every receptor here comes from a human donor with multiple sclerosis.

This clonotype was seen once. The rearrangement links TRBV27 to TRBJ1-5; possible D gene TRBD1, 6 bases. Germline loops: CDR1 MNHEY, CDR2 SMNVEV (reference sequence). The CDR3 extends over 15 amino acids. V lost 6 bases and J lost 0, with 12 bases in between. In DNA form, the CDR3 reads TGTGCCAGCAGCCGGACAGAGTATAGCAATCAGCCCCAGCATTTT. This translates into CASSRTEYSNQPQHF.

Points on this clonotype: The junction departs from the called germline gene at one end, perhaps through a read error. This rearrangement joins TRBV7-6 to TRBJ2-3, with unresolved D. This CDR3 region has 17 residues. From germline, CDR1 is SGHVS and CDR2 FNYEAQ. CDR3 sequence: CASSSSGVERNTDTQYF. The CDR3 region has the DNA TGTGCTAGCAGCTCGTCTGGTGTTGAGAGGAACACAGATACGCAGTATTTT.

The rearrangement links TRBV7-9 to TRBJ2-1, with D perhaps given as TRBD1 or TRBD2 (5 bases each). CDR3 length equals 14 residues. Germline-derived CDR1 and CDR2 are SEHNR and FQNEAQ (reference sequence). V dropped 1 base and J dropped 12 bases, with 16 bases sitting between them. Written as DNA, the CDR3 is TGTGCCAGCAGCTTAGATGGGTCCCGGGACGGGCAGTTCTTC. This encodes CASSLDGSRDGQFF.

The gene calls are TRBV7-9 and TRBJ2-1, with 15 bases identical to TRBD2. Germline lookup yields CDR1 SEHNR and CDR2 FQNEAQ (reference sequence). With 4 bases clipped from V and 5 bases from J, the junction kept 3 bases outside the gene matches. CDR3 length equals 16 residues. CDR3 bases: TGTGCCAGCAGCTCCGGACTAGCGGGAGGGCACAATGAGCAGTTCTTC. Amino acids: CASSSGLAGGHNEQFF.

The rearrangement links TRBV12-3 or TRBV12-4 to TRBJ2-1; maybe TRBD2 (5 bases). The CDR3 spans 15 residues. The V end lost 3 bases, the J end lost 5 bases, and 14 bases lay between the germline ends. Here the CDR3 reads CASSFRPSPNNEQFF. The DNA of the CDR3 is TGTGCCAGCAGTTTTAGGCCTAGCCCTAACAATGAGCAGTTCTTC.

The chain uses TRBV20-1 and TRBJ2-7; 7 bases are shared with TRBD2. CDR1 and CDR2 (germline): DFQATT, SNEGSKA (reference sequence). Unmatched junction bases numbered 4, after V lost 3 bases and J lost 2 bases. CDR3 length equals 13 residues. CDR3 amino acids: CSASAGVAYEQYF. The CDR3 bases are TGCAGTGCTAGCGCGGGAGTCGCCTACGAGCAGTACTTC.

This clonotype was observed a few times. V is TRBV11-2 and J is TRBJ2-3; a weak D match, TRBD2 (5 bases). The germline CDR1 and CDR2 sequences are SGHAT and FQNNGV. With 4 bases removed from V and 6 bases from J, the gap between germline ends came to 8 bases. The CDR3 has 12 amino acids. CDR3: CASSSGGDTQYF. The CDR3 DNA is TGTGCCAGCAGCTCTGGAGGTGATACGCAGTATTTT.

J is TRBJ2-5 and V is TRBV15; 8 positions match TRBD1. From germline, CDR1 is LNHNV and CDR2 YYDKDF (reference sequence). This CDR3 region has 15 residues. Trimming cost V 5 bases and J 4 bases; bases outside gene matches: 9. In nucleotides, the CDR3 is TGTGCCACCAGCTCCGGACAGGGAGGCGGAGAGACCCAGTACTTC. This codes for CATSSGQGGGETQYF.

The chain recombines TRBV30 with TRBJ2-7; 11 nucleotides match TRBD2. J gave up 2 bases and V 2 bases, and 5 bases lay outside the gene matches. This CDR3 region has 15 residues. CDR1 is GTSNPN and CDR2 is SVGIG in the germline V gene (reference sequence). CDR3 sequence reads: CAWSHLAGGAYEQYF. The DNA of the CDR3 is TGTGCCTGGAGTCACTTAGCGGGAGGGGCCTACGAGCAGTACTTC.

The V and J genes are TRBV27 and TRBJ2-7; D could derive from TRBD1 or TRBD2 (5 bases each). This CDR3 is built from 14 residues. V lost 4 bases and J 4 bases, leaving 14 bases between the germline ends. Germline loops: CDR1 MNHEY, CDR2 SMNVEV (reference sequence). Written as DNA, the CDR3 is TGTGCCAGCAGTTCCGGGACGGTTTGGTACGAGCAGTACTTC. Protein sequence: CASSSGTVWYEQYF.

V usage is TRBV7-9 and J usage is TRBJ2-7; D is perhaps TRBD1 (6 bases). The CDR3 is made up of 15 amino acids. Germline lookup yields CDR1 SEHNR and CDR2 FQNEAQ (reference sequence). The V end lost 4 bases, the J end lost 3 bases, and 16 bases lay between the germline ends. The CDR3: CASSSGTFTLYEQYF. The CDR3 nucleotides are TGTGCCAGCAGCTCCGGGACATTTACCCTCTACGAGCAGTACTTC.

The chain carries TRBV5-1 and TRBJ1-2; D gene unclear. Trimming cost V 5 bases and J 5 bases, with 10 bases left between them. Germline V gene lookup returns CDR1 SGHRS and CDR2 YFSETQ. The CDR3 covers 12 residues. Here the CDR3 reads CASRPSSYGYTF. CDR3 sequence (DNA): TGCGCCAGCAGACCGTCCTCGTATGGCTACACCTTC.

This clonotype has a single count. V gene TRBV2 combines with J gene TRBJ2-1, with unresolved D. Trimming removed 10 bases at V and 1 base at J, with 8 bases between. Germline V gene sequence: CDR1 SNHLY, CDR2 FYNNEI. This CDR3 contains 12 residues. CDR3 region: CATVGSYNEQFF. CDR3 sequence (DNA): TGTGCCACCGTAGGTTCCTACAATGAGCAGTTCTTC.

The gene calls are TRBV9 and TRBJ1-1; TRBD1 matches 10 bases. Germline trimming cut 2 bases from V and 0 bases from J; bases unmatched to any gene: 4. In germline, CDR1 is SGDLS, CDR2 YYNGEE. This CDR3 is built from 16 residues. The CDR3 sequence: CASSVDGQGVNTEAFF. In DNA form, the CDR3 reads TGTGCCAGCAGCGTCGACGGACAGGGGGTGAACACTGAAGCTTTCTTT.

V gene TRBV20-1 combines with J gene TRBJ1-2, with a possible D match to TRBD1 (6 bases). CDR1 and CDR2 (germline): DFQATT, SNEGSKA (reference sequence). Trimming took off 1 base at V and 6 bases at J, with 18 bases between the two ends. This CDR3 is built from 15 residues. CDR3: CSARGVGGRRDGYTF. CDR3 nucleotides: TGCAGTGCTAGAGGGGTTGGGGGGCGCCGGGATGGCTACACCTTC.

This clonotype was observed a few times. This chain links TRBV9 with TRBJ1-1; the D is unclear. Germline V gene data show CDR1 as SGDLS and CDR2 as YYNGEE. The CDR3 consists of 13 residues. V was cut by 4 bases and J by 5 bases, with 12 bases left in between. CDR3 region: CASSPAARTEAFF. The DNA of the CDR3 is TGTGCCAGCAGCCCCGCGGCCAGAACTGAAGCTTTCTTT.

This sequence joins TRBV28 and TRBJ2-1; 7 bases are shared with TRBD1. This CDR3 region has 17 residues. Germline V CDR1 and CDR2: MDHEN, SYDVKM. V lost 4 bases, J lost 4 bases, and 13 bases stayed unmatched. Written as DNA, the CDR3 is TGTGCCAGCAGTTCCCTGCGGACAGGACATACATACAATGAGCAGTTCTTC. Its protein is CASSSLRTGHTYNEQFF.

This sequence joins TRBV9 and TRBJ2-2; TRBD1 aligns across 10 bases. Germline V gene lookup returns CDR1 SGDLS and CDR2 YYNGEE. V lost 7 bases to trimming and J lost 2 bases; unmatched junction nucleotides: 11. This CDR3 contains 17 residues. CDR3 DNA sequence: TGTGCCAGCGGGATCCCGGGACAGGGGCCCAACACCGGGGAGCTGTTTTTT. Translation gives CASGIPGQGPNTGELFF.

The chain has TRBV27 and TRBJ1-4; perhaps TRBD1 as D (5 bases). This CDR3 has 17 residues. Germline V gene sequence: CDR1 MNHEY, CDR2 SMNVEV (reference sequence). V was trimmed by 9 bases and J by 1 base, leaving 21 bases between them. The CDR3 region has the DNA TGTGCCAGTTTGTCCCGGAGAGGGGAGCGAACTAATGAAAAACTGTTTTTT. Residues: CASLSRRGERTNEKLFF.

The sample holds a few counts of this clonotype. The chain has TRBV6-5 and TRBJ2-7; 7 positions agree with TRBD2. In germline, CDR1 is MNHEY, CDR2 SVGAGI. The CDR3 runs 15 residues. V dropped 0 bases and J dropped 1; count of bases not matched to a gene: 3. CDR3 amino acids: CASSYSDGGSYEQYF. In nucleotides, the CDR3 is TGTGCCAGCAGTTACTCCGACGGGGGGTCCTACGAGCAGTACTTC.

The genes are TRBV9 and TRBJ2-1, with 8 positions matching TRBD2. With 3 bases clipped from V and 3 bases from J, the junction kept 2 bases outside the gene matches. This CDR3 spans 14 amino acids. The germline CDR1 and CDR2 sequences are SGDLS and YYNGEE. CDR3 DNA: TGTGCCAGCAGCGCCCTAGCGGGCTACAATGAGCAGTTCTTC. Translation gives CASSALAGYNEQFF.

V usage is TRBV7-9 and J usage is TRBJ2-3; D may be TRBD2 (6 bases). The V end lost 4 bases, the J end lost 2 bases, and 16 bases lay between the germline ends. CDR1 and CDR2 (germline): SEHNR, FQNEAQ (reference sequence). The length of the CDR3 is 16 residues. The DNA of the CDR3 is TGTGCCAGCAGCTCGGGACTGGGGTGGGCCACAGATACGCAGTATTTT. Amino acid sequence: CASSSGLGWATDTQYF.

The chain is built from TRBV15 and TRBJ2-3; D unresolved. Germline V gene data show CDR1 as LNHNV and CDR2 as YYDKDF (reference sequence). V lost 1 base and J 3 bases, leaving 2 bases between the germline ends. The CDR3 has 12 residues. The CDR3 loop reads CATSRATDTQYF. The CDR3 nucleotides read TGTGCCACCAGCAGAGCGACAGATACGCAGTATTTT.

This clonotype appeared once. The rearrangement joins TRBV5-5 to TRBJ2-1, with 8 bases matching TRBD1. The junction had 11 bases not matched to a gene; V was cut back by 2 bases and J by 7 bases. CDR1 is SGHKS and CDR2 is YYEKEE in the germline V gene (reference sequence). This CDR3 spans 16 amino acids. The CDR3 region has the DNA TGTGCCAGCAGCTTTTATACAGGGGGACTCACGAATGAGCAGTTCTTC. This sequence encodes CASSFYTGGLTNEQFF.

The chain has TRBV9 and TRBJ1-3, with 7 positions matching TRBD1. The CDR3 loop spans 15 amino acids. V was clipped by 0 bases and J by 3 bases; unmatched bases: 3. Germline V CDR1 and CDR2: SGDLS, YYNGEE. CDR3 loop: CASSVDRGSGNTIYF. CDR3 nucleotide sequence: TGTGCCAGCAGCGTAGACAGGGGAAGTGGAAACACCATATATTTT.

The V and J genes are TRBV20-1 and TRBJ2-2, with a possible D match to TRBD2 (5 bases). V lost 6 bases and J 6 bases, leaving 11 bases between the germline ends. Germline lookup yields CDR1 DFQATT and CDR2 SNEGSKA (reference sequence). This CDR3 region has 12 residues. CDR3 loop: CSARLPSGELFF. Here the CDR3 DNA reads TGCAGTGCCCGACTACCATCCGGGGAGCTGTTTTTT.

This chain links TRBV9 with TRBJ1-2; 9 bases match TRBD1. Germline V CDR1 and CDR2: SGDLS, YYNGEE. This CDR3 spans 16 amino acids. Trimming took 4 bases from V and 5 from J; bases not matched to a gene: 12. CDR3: CASSTEGTGKRYGYTF. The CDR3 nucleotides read TGTGCCAGCAGCACTGAGGGGACAGGGAAGAGGTATGGCTACACCTTC. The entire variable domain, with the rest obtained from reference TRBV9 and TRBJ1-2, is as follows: DSGVTQTPKHLITATGQRVTLRCSPRSGDLSVYWYQQSLDQGLQFLIQYYNGEERAKGNILERFSAQQFPDLHSELNLSSLELGDSALYFCASSTEGTGKRYGYTFGSGTRLTVV.